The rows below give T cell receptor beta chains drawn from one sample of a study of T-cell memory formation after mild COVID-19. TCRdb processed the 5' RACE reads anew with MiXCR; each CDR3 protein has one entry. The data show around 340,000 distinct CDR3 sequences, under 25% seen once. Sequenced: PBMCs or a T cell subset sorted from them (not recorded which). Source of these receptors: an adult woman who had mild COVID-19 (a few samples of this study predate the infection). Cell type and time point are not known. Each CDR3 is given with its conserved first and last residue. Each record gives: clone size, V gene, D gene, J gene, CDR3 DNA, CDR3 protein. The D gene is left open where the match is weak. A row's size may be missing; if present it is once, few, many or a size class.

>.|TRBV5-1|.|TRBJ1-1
TGCGCCAGCAGCTTTGCCCCAGCGAACACTGAAGCTTTCTTT
CASSFAPANTEAFF
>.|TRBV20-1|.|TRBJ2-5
TGCAGTGCTAGATACGCCCGAAAAGAGACCCAGTACTTC
CSARYARKETQYF
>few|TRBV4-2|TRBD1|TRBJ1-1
TGTGCCAGCAGCCAAGAGTCAGGGGGCTTGAACACTGAAGCTTTCTTT
CASSQESGGLNTEAFF
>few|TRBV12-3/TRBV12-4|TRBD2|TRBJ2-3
TGTGCCAGCAGTTTACCCCGACTAGCGGGGGGGCCGGATAGCACAGATACGCAGTATTTT
CASSLPRLAGGPDSTDTQYF
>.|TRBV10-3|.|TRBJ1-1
TGTGCCATCAGTGAAGCCGGGAAGGGCACTGAAGCTTTCTTT
CAISEAGKGTEAFF
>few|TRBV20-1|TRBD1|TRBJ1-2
TGCAGTGCTAGACATAGCGGGACAGGGTCCGGTAACTATGGCTACACCTTC
CSARHSGTGSGNYGYTF
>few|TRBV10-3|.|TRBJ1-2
TGTGCCATCAGTGATACCGGGTTCTATGGCTACACCTTC
CAISDTGFYGYTF
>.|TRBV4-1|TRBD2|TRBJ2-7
TGCGCCAGCAGCCAAGGCTTCTTGAGCGGGGGGAGAAACTACGAGCAGTACTTC
CASSQGFLSGGRNYEQYF
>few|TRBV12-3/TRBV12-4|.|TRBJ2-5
TGTGCCAGCAGTTCTCAGGGGAAAGAGACCCAGTACTTC
CASSSQGKETQYF
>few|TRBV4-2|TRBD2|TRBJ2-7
TGTGCCAGCAGCCAAGCTGCTAGCGGCTACATCTCCTACGAGCAGTACTTC
CASSQAASGYISYEQYF
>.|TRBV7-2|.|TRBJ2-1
TGTGCCAGCAGCTTAGGTCCCCCAGGGACCTCCTACAATGAGCAGTTCTTC
CASSLGPPGTSYNEQFF
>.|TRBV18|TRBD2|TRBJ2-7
TGTGCCAGCTCACCGCGGGAGGGCCCCTACGAGCAGTACTTC
CASSPREGPYEQYF
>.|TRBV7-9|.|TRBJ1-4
TGTGCCAGCAGCTTAATCCCCACAGGGTATGATCCAGAAAAACTGTTTTTT
CASSLIPTGYDPEKLFF
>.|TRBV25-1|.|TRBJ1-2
TGTGCCAGCAGTGATTCGACCGTCTCCCCCGGAAGGGCCTTC
CASSDSTVSPGRAF
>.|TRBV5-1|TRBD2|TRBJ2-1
TGCGCCAGCAGCTTGAGGGGAGCGGGGGATCTCTACAATGAGCAGTTCTTC
CASSLRGAGDLYNEQFF
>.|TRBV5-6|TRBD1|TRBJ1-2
TGTGCCAGCAGCTTGGGGCAGGGGGTTCGGTATGGCTACACCTTC
CASSLGQGVRYGYTF
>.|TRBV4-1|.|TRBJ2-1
TGCGCCAGCAGCCAAATCCCCCGGACCCAGTCCAATGAGCAGTTCTTC
CASSQIPRTQSNEQFF
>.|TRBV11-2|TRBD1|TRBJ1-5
TGTGCCAGCAGCTTCAGCCCCCCGGGGACAGAATACTATAGCAATCAGCCCCAGCATTTT
CASSFSPPGTEYYSNQPQHF
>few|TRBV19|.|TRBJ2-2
TGTGCCAGTAGGGACTCCAGGGGCACCGGGGAGCTGTTTTTT
CASRDSRGTGELFF
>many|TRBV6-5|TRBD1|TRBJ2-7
TGTGCCAGCAGTTTCCGGGACAGGGGGCCATACGAGCAGTACTTC
CASSFRDRGPYEQYF
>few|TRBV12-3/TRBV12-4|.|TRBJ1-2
TGTGCCAGCAGCCTCCAAAGGGTGGGCTACACCTTC
CASSLQRVGYTF
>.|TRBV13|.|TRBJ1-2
TGTGCCAGCAGCTTATCCTTCAGGAGCTACACCTTC
CASSLSFRSYTF
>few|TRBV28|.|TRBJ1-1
TGTGCCAGCAGCCCGCAACAGGGATTCACTGAAGCTTTCTTT
CASSPQQGFTEAFF
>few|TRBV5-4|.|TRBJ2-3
TGTGCCAGCAGCTTGGGGACCCGTCCCACAGATACGCAGTATTTT
CASSLGTRPTDTQYF
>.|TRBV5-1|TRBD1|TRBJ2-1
TGCGCCAGCAGCGGCCGGGACAGGAGGAATGAGCAGTTCTTC
CASSGRDRRNEQFF
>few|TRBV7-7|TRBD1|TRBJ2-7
TGTGCTAGCAGCTTCGCGGACAGGGGGGGCTACGAGCAGTACTTC
CASSFADRGGYEQYF
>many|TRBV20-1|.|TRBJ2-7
TGCAGTGCTGAGCCGGGGGACGGTTCCTACGAGCAGTACTTC
CSAEPGDGSYEQYF
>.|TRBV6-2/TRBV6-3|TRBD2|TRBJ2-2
TGTGCCAGCAGTTACACTAGCGGGTCATCCACCGGGGAGCTGTTTTTT
CASSYTSGSSTGELFF
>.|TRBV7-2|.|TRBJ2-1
TGTGCCAGCAGCTTAGTAGCGCTACCCTACAATGAGCAGTTCTTC
CASSLVALPYNEQFF
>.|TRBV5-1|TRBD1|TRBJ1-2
TGCGCCAGCAGCACGACACAGGGGTTTGGCAACTATGGCTACACCTTC
CASSTTQGFGNYGYTF
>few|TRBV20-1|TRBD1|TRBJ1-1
TGCAGTGCTAGAGTAACCGGGACAGGGAACACTGAAGCTTTCTTT
CSARVTGTGNTEAFF